Below are 21 T cell receptor beta chains sequenced from a single sample in a study of T cells after yellow fever vaccination. TCRdb reprocessed the 5' RACE reads via MiXCR and lists one record per CDR3 protein. The profile shows almost 600,000 distinct CDR3 sequences, approximately 13% of them singletons. The source was PBMCs, collected on the day of the yellow fever booster vaccination. The receptors were gathered from a man younger than 40 who received the YFV17D yellow fever vaccine.

A few counts support this clonotype. The CDR3 here is CASSSGQPPVTQYF. CDR3 sequence (DNA): TGTGCCAGCAGCTCAGGCCAACCCCCCGTGACGCAGTATTTT. The chain recombines TRBV7-2 with TRBJ2-3; D gene ambiguous. The germline V gene encodes CDR1 SGHTA and CDR2 FQGNSA. This CDR3 is built from 14 residues. V lost 4 bases to trimming and J lost 9 bases, with 17 bases between them.

This clonotype occurred a few times. The V and J genes are TRBV7-6 and TRBJ2-2; 7 bases align to TRBD2. The germline CDR1 and CDR2 sequences are SGHVS and FNYEAQ. The CDR3 length is 14 residues. V trimming: 4 bases; J trimming: 7 bases; junction bases outside the gene matches: 6. The CDR3 spells CASSSLAAGGELFF. As DNA, the CDR3 is TGTGCCAGCAGCTCCCTAGCGGCGGGCGGGGAGCTGTTTTTT.

The gene calls are TRBV24-1 and TRBJ2-1; TRBD2 aligns across 7 bases. This CDR3 has 12 residues. Trimming at V came to 4 bases and at J to 15 bases, leaving 8 bases not matched to a gene. The germline CDR1 and CDR2 sequences are KGHDR and SFDVKD. CDR3 loop: CATSDLGLGPFF. The DNA of the CDR3 is TGTGCCACCAGTGACCTCGGACTAGGACCGTTCTTC.

The J gene is TRBJ2-2, the V gene TRBV12-3 or TRBV12-4; maybe TRBD1 (5 bases). V was pared by 6 bases and J by 4 bases, with 12 bases between. The CDR3 is made up of 14 amino acids. Here the CDR3 reads CASRGQVLTGELFF. The CDR3 DNA reads TGTGCCAGCAGGGGGCAGGTTCTCACCGGGGAGCTGTTTTTT.

The V and J genes are TRBV29-1 and TRBJ1-5; D gene unclear. The CDR3 contains 12 residues. The V end lost 4 bases, the J end lost 7 bases, and 11 bases lay between the germline ends. CDR1 is SQVTM, CDR2 ANQGSEA, per germline. CDR3 sequence (DNA): TGCAGCGTTGGGTTTCTAGGGCAGCCCCAGCATTTT. Translating it yields CSVGFLGQPQHF.

The chain carries TRBV7-2 and TRBJ2-1; TRBD1 is a possible D gene (6 bases). Germline loops: CDR1 SGHTA, CDR2 FQGNSA. CDR3 length: 14 residues. V shed 5 bases and J shed 3 bases, with 11 bases lying between them. CDR3 residues: CASSPQGNYNEQFF. CDR3 coding DNA: TGTGCCAGCAGCCCTCAGGGGAACTACAATGAGCAGTTCTTC.

For this clonotype: Possible read error: a much larger clone is one base away. The chain has TRBV5-1 and TRBJ1-1; TRBD1 aligns across 7 bases. The CDR3 loop spans 13 amino acids. V lost 3 bases and J lost 3; bases outside the gene matches: 2. CDR1 and CDR2 (germline): SGHRS, YFSETQ. CDR3 nucleotides: TGCGCCAGCAGCTACGACAGGGACACTGAAGCTTTCTTT. This translates into CASSYDRDTEAFF.

This chain links TRBV6-5 with TRBJ1-1; D unresolved. Looked up from germline, CDR1 is MNHEY and CDR2 is SVGAGI. The length of the CDR3 is 15 residues. The V and J ends lost 4 bases and 0 bases respectively, with 12 bases between them. CDR3 residues: CASSFLPGVNTEAFF. In DNA form, the CDR3 reads TGTGCCAGCAGTTTCCTCCCCGGGGTGAACACTGAAGCTTTCTTT.

The genes are TRBV18 and TRBJ2-5; the D is unclear. Deletions cut 3 bases from V and 1 base from J, with 12 bases between. Germline V gene sequence: CDR1 KGHSH, CDR2 LQKENI. The CDR3 is 15 amino acids. DNA of the CDR3: TGTGCCAGCTCACCGTCGGAGCTGTTCCAAGAGACCCAGTACTTC. This encodes CASSPSELFQETQYF. Full variable domain (remainder filled in from reference TRBV18 and TRBJ2-5): NAGVMQNPRHLVRRRGQEARLRCSPMKGHSHVYWYRQLPEEGLKFMVYLQKENIIDESGMPKERFSAEFPKEGPSILRIQQVVRGDSAAYFCASSPSELFQETQYFGPGTRLLVL.

This clonotype was observed a handful of times. The chain recombines TRBV2 with TRBJ2-2; 7 nucleotides match TRBD2. The V segment lost 2 bases and the J segment 4 bases; nucleotides outside the gene matches: 4. The germline CDR1 and CDR2 sequences are SNHLY and FYNNEI. This CDR3 spans 15 amino acids. CDR3 nucleotide sequence: TGTGCCAGCAGTGAACGGGGAGGGATCACCGGGGAGCTGTTTTTT. Translation gives CASSERGGITGELFF.

This chain connects TRBV28 to TRBJ2-7; possible D gene TRBD2, 5 bases. Trimming left V 6 bases short and J 3 bases short, with 24 bases between. CDR3 size: 17 residues. CDR1 and CDR2 (germline): MDHEN, SYDVKM. The CDR3 sequence is CASRRGPQIAPYYEQYF. CDR3 sequence (DNA): TGTGCCAGCAGGAGAGGACCTCAAATAGCGCCGTACTACGAGCAGTACTTC.

The chain couples TRBV25-1 to TRBJ2-7, with TRBD2 identical over 10 bases. Germline CDR1 MGHDK, CDR2 SYGVNS. The V and J ends lost 4 bases and 4 bases, in that order; junction bases with no gene match: 4. The CDR3 length is 14 residues. The CDR3 nucleotides are TGTGCCAGCAGTGTTAGCGGGAGGACGTACGAGCAGTACTTC. Its translation is CASSVSGRTYEQYF.

This clonotype was counted between two and nine times. The rearrangement links TRBV12-3 or TRBV12-4 to TRBJ1-2; no definite D call. This CDR3 comprises 15 residues. V was trimmed by 4 bases and J by 1 base, leaving 13 bases between them. CDR3 DNA sequence: TGTGCCAGCAGTTCTCAGTGGGGTAGTAACTATGGCTACACCTTC. This translates into CASSSQWGSNYGYTF.

This clonotype was counted between two and nine times. The genes are TRBV25-1 and TRBJ1-1; no reliable D call. Trimming stripped 10 bases from V and 1 base from J, with 10 bases between. Looked up from germline, CDR1 is MGHDK and CDR2 is SYGVNS. The CDR3 has 12 residues. The CDR3 nucleotides are TGTGCCACCCTATCGGGGAACACTGAAGCTTTCTTT. It codes for CATLSGNTEAFF.

This clonotype was observed at least ten times. The rearrangement joins TRBV30 to TRBJ2-7; D is undetermined. The CDR3 totals 11 residues. Trimming took 3 bases from V and 6 from J, leaving 9 bases between them. CDR1 and CDR2 (germline): GTSNPN, SVGIG (reference sequence). CDR3 DNA sequence: TGTGCCTGGAGCCCTCGTCGCGAGCAGTACTTC. The encoded protein is CAWSPRREQYF.

This clonotype was counted between two and nine times. The V gene is TRBV10-3, the J gene TRBJ2-2; maybe TRBD1 (7 bases). V was clipped by 8 bases and J by 3 bases, with 16 bases between them. CDR1 is ENHRY, CDR2 SYGVKD, per germline. This CDR3 comprises 15 residues. DNA of the CDR3: TGTGCCATCGGCAGGGGGGCGTCCGACACCGGGGAGCTGTTTTTT. Amino acids: CAIGRGASDTGELFF.

This clonotype has just a few counts. V gene TRBV27 combines with J gene TRBJ2-1; 10 bases match TRBD2. V lost 1 base to trimming and J lost 7 bases; unmatched junction nucleotides: 7. Germline lookup yields CDR1 MNHEY and CDR2 SMNVEV (reference sequence). The CDR3 length is 16 residues. The CDR3, as DNA: TGTGCCAGCAGTTTATTTCTAGCGGGAGCTTCGAATGAGCAGTTCTTC. Translation: CASSLFLAGASNEQFF.

In its sample, this clonotype was seen a few times. This chain uses TRBV5-4 with TRBJ2-5, with 7 bases matching TRBD1. Germline CDR1 is SGHNT and CDR2 is YYREEE (reference sequence). Germline trimming cut 4 bases from V and 3 bases from J; bases unmatched to any gene: 9. The CDR3 runs to 15 residues. The CDR3 DNA sequence: TGTGCCAGCAGCGTAGGACAGGAGACTAAAGAGACCCAGTACTTC. Translating it yields CASSVGQETKETQYF.

This chain uses TRBV29-1 with TRBJ2-1, with D maybe TRBD2 (6 bases). The length of the CDR3 is 12 residues. The germline CDR1 and CDR2 sequences are SQVTM and ANQGSEA. V lost 4 bases, J lost 10 bases, and 14 bases lay in between. The CDR3 here is CSVAWREGEQFF. The CDR3 DNA follows: TGCAGCGTTGCGTGGCGGGAAGGGGAGCAGTTCTTC.

The chain combines TRBV28 with TRBJ2-7, with 9 bases fitting TRBD1. The length of the CDR3 is 14 residues. With V trimmed by 11 bases and J by 6 bases, 14 bases remained unmatched. CDR1 is MDHEN, CDR2 SYDVKM, per germline. CDR3 bases: TGTGCCGCAATCCCGGGACAGGGATCGAGCGAGCAGTACTTC. Protein sequence: CAAIPGQGSSEQYF.

This clonotype was detected a few times. V and J are TRBV5-1 and TRBJ2-6; 9 bases are a match to TRBD1. Looked up from germline, CDR1 is SGHRS and CDR2 is YFSETQ. With V trimmed by 3 bases and J by 2 bases, 3 bases remained unmatched. The CDR3 extends over 16 amino acids. CDR3 residues: CASSSTGGAGANVLTF. Here the CDR3 DNA reads TGCGCCAGCAGCTCCACAGGGGGCGCTGGGGCCAACGTCCTGACTTTC.